This T cell receptor beta chain was documented in a study of blood T cell repertoires in COVID-19. Whole-study context: Sources were T cells, B-cell-depleted T cells, or PBMCs; the material itself was cDNA or gDNA.

This CDR3 is built from 15 residues. Per germline, CDR1 GTSNPN and CDR2 SVGIG (reference sequence). V was trimmed by 1 base and J by 0 bases, leaving 13 bases between them. The table came from immunoSEQ multiplex PCR; TCRdb's copy has only in-frame clones and leaves some out. The repertoire holds about 60,000 clones, with more than 75% as singletons. The chain is built from TRBV30 and TRBJ2-7; D perhaps matches TRBD2 (5 bases). The TCR was taken from a man older than 75 with acute or convalescent COVID-19. Sequencing input: peripheral blood. The CDR3 protein is CAWSDRRVLSYEQYF. Written as DNA, the CDR3 is TGTGCCTGGAGTGATCGGCGGGTCCTCTCCTACGAGCAGTACTTC.